This T cell receptor (beta chain) is drawn from a study of T cells in Graves' hyperthyroidism and ophthalmopathy. Study-level background: Peripheral blood was drawn at first diagnosis, prior to all treatment.

In its sample, this clonotype was seen many times. The antigen remains undetermined. The study, taken as a whole, reports: Median prediction lead before ophthalmopathy onset was around 7 months with the model. In the blood, most expanded thyroid clonotypes above 0.001 appeared as well.

Amplification of TCR beta CDR3 regions used RNA as the template. When the TCR CDR3 underwent first-round RT-PCR, the HTBI primer set was used. TCRdb independently ran MiXCR on the multiplex PCR reads; one entry per CDR3 protein. The sample holds fewer than 550,000 distinct CDR3 sequences, approximately 25% seen once. The sample consisted of blood. This clonotype was obtained from a woman between 25 and 40 years old with Graves' ophthalmopathy.

The CDR3 DNA follows: TGCGCCAGCAGTGAAGAAAGGGTCGCCGGGGAGCTGTTTTTT. Its translation: CASSEERVAGELFF. This chain uses TRBV10-2 with TRBJ2-2; no definite D call. Trimming left V 3 bases short and J 6 bases short, with 11 bases between. Germline assignment: CDR1 WSHSY and CDR2 SAAADI. There are 14 residues in the CDR3.